A single sample gave rise to the 20 T cell receptor beta chains below, sequenced in a study of blood T cell repertoires in COVID-19. Using immunoSEQ multiplex PCR, the repertoire was profiled, and TCRdb retains in-frame clones only, with some absent. The sample contains 380,000 or so clones, over 75% of which appear only once. Input material: PBMCs or T cells enriched from blood (not recorded which). These receptors were taken from a woman aged 25 to 39 with acute COVID-19.

The chain has TRBV7-9 and TRBJ1-3; the D is unclear. The CDR3 is 14 residues long. V lost 2 bases, J lost 2 bases, and 7 bases lay in between. Looked up from germline, CDR1 is SEHNR and CDR2 is FQNEAQ (reference sequence). The DNA of the CDR3 is TGTGCCAGCAGCTTACGGGGTGCTGGAAACACCATATATTTT. Amino acids: CASSLRGAGNTIYF.

This clone was recorded only once. The chain employs TRBV7-3 and TRBJ2-1, with a weak D call TRBD2 (6 bases). CDR1 is SGHTA and CDR2 is FQGTGA in the germline V gene. Trimming left V 11 bases short and J 5 bases short, with 16 bases between. The CDR3 has 13 residues. The CDR3 here is CASNSGGDNEQFF. In DNA form, the CDR3 reads TGTGCCTCAAATTCCGGGGGAGACAATGAGCAGTTCTTC. Full variable domain (rest looked up from reference TRBV7-3 and TRBJ2-1): GAGVSQTPSNKVTEKGKYVELRCDPISGHTALYWYRQSLGQGPEFLIYFQGTGAADDSGLPNDRFFAVRPEGSVSTLKIQRTERGDSAVYLCASNSGGDNEQFFGPGTRLTVL.

V is TRBV24-1 and J is TRBJ2-1; no firm D call. Germline values: CDR1 KGHDR, CDR2 SFDVKD. This CDR3 has 11 residues. V lost 6 bases, J lost 7 bases, and 6 bases lay in between. CDR3 nucleotides: TGTGCCACCAGTAACCGGAATGAGCAGTTCTTC. Its translation: CATSNRNEQFF.

This sequence joins TRBV6-6 and TRBJ1-6; TRBD1 is a possible D gene (6 bases). The germline CDR1 and CDR2 sequences are MNHNY and SVGAGI (reference sequence). V lost 4 bases to trimming and J lost 9 bases, with 10 bases between them. CDR3 length equals 13 residues. The CDR3 bases are TGTGCCAGCAGTTTAACAGGGTTTTCACCCCTCCACTTT. Amino acid sequence: CASSLTGFSPLHF.

This chain connects TRBV5-1 to TRBJ1-1; TRBD1 might be the D (6 bases). The CDR3 contains 13 residues. CDR1 SGHRS and CDR2 YFSETQ come from the germline V gene. Trimming stripped 6 bases from V and 0 bases from J, with 9 bases between. The CDR3 region is CASTRGVNTEAFF. For the CDR3, the DNA is TGCGCCAGCACCAGGGGAGTGAACACTGAAGCTTTCTTT.

This clone was counted between two and nine times. The chain employs TRBV6-5 and TRBJ2-7; TRBD1 might be the D (6 bases). Per germline, CDR1 MNHEY and CDR2 SVGAGI. The CDR3 sequence is 13 residues long. The V and J ends lost 10 bases and 0 bases respectively, with 13 bases between them. CDR3 coding DNA: TGTGCCACTCTTGGGACATCCTCCTACGAGCAGTACTTC. Translated: CATLGTSSYEQYF.

This clone was found once. The chain employs TRBV25-1 and TRBJ1-6, with D unclear. V was clipped by 8 bases and J by 7 bases, with 12 bases between them. The V gene's germline CDR1 is MGHDK and CDR2 SYGVNS. This CDR3 has 13 amino acids. CDR3 protein: CASLRGWNSPLHF. CDR3 sequence (DNA): TGTGCCAGCCTCCGGGGATGGAATTCACCCCTCCACTTT. Using reference TRBV25-1 and TRBJ1-6 for the parts outside the CDR3, the full variable domain is EADIYQTPRYLVIGTGKKITLECSQTMGHDKMYWYQQDPGMELHLIHYSYGVNSTEKGDLSSESTVSRIRTEHFPLTLESARPSHTSQYLCASLRGWNSPLHFGNGTRLTVT.

Regarding this clone: This same CDR3 is encoded by further DNA sequences in the sample. This chain connects TRBV9 to TRBJ1-3; D is ambiguous. Trimming took off 4 bases at V and 4 bases at J, with 6 bases between the two ends. The CDR3 extends over 12 amino acids. Germline CDR1 SGDLS, CDR2 YYNGEE. The CDR3: CASSPRGNTIYF. For the CDR3, the DNA is TGTGCCAGCAGCCCCCGGGGAAACACCATATATTTT. Based on the CDR3 plus reference TRBV9 and TRBJ1-3, the full variable domain is DSGVTQTPKHLITATGQRVTLRCSPRSGDLSVYWYQQSLDQGLQFLIQYYNGEERAKGNILERFSAQQFPDLHSELNLSSLELGDSALYFCASSPRGNTIYFGEGSWLTVV.

The chain recombines TRBV24-1 with TRBJ1-2, with D perhaps matching TRBD1 (5 bases). Germline V gene sequence: CDR1 KGHDR, CDR2 SFDVKD. This CDR3 contains 14 residues. V was trimmed by 7 bases and J by 6 bases, leaving 17 bases between them. The CDR3 nucleotides are TGTGCCACCAGCCAGGGAGGCGGTAGGAATGGCTACACCTTC. The encoded protein is CATSQGGGRNGYTF.

J is TRBJ2-3 and V is TRBV14; TRBD1 aligns across 7 bases. CDR3 length: 15 amino acids. V was pared by 4 bases and J by 6 bases, with 10 bases of the junction left unmatched. Germline V gene sequence: CDR1 SGHDN, CDR2 FVKESK. The CDR3 loop is CASSPRGQPEDTQYF. In DNA form, the CDR3 reads TGTGCCAGCAGCCCAAGGGGACAGCCCGAGGATACGCAGTATTTT.

The J gene is TRBJ1-1, the V gene TRBV27; tentative D call: TRBD1 (5 bases). V lost 5 bases to trimming and J lost 11 bases, with 18 bases between them. Germline V lookup: CDR1 MNHEY, CDR2 SMNVEV (reference sequence). The CDR3 is made up of 13 amino acids. The CDR3 bases are TGTGCCAGCAGTCTAACCGTACAGGACGGGGCTTTCTTT. It codes for CASSLTVQDGAFF.

This chain links TRBV4-3 with TRBJ1-2; D is undetermined. With 1 base removed from V and 7 bases from J, the gap between germline ends came to 13 bases. CDR3 size: 14 residues. Germline V gene data show CDR1 as LGHNA and CDR2 as YSLEER. The CDR3 nucleotides are TGCGCCAGCAGCCAAGGAATTTTTTCGGGTGGCTACACCTTC. Amino acids: CASSQGIFSGGYTF.

The chain couples TRBV10-3 to TRBJ1-5; tentative D call: TRBD1 (6 bases). Germline V CDR1 and CDR2: ENHRY, SYGVKD. This CDR3 has 13 amino acids. V gave up 10 bases and J gave up 6 bases, with 16 bases separating them. The CDR3 DNA sequence: TGTGCCACCCATAGGGGGGGCGGTCAGCCCCAGCATTTT. Translation gives CATHRGGGQPQHF.

This clone showed up just once. The V call is TRBV5-8, the J call TRBJ1-5; D is unresolved. The V gene lost 1 base and the J gene lost 0 bases, with 11 bases spanning the gap. This CDR3 region has 16 residues. The germline V gene encodes CDR1 SGHTS and CDR2 YDEGEE. DNA of the CDR3: TGTGCCAGCAGCTTGTCCAGATTTTATAGCAATCAGCCCCAGCATTTT. Protein product: CASSLSRFYSNQPQHF.

V usage is TRBV5-8 and J usage is TRBJ1-6; D is uncertain. Germline loops: CDR1 SGHTS, CDR2 YDEGEE. The CDR3 has 16 residues. The V end was cut by 4 bases, the J end by 7 bases, with 18 bases between. The CDR3 DNA follows: TGTGCCAGCAGCCCCCCCGGGTGGATGCGAAATTCACCCCTCCACTTT. It encodes CASSPPGWMRNSPLHF. Drawing the rest from reference TRBV5-8 and TRBJ1-6, the complete variable domain is EAGVTQSPTHLIKTRGQQATLRCSPISGHTSVYWYQQALGLGLQFLLWYDEGEERNRGNFPPRFSGRQFPNYSSELNVNALELEDSALYLCASSPPGWMRNSPLHFGNGTRLTVT.

The chain has TRBV19 and TRBJ1-1; weak D call: TRBD1 (5 bases). The CDR3 runs to 15 residues. Germline assignment: CDR1 LNHDA and CDR2 SQIVND (reference sequence). V was trimmed by 3 bases and J by 0 bases, leaving 11 bases between them. The CDR3 reads CASSMGGTVNTEAFF. The CDR3 coding sequence is TGTGCCAGTAGTATGGGGGGGACGGTGAACACTGAAGCTTTCTTT.

This clone was counted between two and nine times. The chain recombines TRBV5-1 with TRBJ1-3; 7 bases are shared with TRBD1. Trimming took 2 bases from V and 0 from J; bases not matched to a gene: 14. This CDR3 has 19 residues. Looked up from germline, CDR1 is SGHRS and CDR2 is YFSETQ. CDR3: CASSLSPPQGDGSGNTIYF. CDR3 coding DNA: TGCGCCAGCAGCTTAAGTCCCCCCCAGGGGGACGGCTCTGGAAACACCATATATTTT.

The chain links TRBV2 to TRBJ1-1; 12 positions agree with TRBD1. This CDR3 is 16 amino acids long. The germline gives CDR1 SNHLY, CDR2 FYNNEI. V was pared by 4 bases and J by 5 bases, with 8 bases of the junction left unmatched. In nucleotides, the CDR3 is TGTGCCAGCAGTGGCGCGAGGGACAGGGGGCTGACTGAAGCTTTCTTT. Its protein is CASSGARDRGLTEAFF.

V is TRBV13 and J is TRBJ1-3; D remains unclear. This CDR3 region has 16 residues. Looked up from germline, CDR1 is PRHDT and CDR2 is FYEKMQ (reference sequence). V was cut by 3 bases and J by 0 bases, with 12 bases left in between. This CDR3 reads CASSFVPGSSGNTIYF. The DNA for the CDR3 is TGTGCCAGCAGCTTTGTACCAGGTAGCTCTGGAAACACCATATATTTT.

This clone was detected only once. The chain uses TRBV7-3 and TRBJ1-2; D call uncertain. The V end was cut by 3 bases, the J end by 7 bases, with 12 bases between. Germline V CDR1 and CDR2: SGHTA, FQGTGA. The CDR3 extends over 13 amino acids. The CDR3 here is CASSFDGKRGYTF. The CDR3 DNA follows: TGTGCCAGCAGCTTCGACGGGAAGCGTGGCTACACCTTC.